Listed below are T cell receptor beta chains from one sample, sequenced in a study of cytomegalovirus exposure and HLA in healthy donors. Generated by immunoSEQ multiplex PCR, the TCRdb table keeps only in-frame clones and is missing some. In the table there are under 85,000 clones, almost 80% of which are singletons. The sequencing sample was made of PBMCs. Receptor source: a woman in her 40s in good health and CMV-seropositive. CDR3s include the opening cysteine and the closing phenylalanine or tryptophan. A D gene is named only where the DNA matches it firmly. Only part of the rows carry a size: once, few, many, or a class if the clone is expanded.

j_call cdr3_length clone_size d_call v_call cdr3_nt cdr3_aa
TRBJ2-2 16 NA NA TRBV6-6 TGTGCCAGCAGTTACCCGGCGATAGGGGAAGCCGGGGAGCTGTTTTTT CASSYPAIGEAGELFF
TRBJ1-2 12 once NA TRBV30 TGTGCCTGGAGTGTACGACTCTATGGCTACACCTTC CAWSVRLYGYTF
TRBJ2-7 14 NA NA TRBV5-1 TGCGCCAGCAGCCCAGGTGTCACCAGCTACGAGCAGTACTTC CASSPGVTSYEQYF
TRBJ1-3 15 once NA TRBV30 TGTGCCTGGAGACCTACGGACAGCTCTGGAAACACCATATATTTT CAWRPTDSSGNTIYF
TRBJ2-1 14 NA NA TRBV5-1 TGCGCCAGCAGCCCCGACAGAATCTTGAATGAGCAGTTCTTC CASSPDRILNEQFF
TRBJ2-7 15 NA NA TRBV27 TGTGCCAGCAGTTCCCCCAGGGATAGCTCCTACGAGCAGTACTTC CASSSPRDSSYEQYF
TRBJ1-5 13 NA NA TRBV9 TGTGCCAGACGAATCGGGGAGTTTCTGCCCCAGCATTTT CARRIGEFLPQHF
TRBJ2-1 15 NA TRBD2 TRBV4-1 TGCGCCAGCAGCCCATCTCGGGGGGTTTACAATGAGCAGTTCTTC CASSPSRGVYNEQFF
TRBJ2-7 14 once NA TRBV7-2 TGTGCCAGCAGCTTAGAGACATCGAGCTACGAGCAGTACTTC CASSLETSSYEQYF
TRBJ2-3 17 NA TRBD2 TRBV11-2 TGTGCCAGCAGCCTCCAGGGACTAGCGGGAGGATCGGATACGCAGTATTTT CASSLQGLAGGSDTQYF
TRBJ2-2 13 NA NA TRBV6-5 TGTGCCAGCAGCTCCCGACTAGGCGGGGAGCTGTTTTTT CASSSRLGGELFF
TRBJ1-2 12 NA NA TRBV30 TGTGCCTGGTACCGCGGGGGAGGTGGCTACACCTTC CAWYRGGGGYTF
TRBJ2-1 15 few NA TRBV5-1 TGCGCCAGCAGCTTGGGCGGACAGACGTACAATGAGCAGTTCTTC CASSLGGQTYNEQFF
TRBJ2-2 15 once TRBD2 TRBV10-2 TGCGCCACCTCCCTTGCGGGGGGGGACACCGGGGAGCTGTTTTTT CATSLAGGDTGELFF
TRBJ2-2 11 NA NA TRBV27 TGTGCCAGCAGTCGTACCGGGGAGCTGTTTTTT CASSRTGELFF
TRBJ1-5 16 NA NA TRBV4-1 TGCGCCAGCAGCCCTTTTTTCGGGAGTCGAGGGCAGCCCCAGCATTTT CASSPFFGSRGQPQHF
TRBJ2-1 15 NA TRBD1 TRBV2 TGTGCCACCAAGAAGGGGACAGGGGAAGACAATGAGCAGTTCTTC CATKKGTGEDNEQFF
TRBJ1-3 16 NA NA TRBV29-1 TGCAGCGTTGATTTTTCCGGGACAAGCTCTGGAAACACCATATATTTT CSVDFSGTSSGNTIYF
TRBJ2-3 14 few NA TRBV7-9 TGTGCCAGCAGCTTAGCGATCAGGGCCGATACGCAGTATTTT CASSLAIRADTQYF
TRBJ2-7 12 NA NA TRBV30 TGTGCCTGTACAGACGACACCTACGAGCAGTACTTC CACTDDTYEQYF
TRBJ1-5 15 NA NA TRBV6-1 TGTGCCAGCAGTGAATGGGGCGGTGGCAATCAGCCCCAGCATTTT CASSEWGGGNQPQHF
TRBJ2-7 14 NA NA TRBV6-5 TGTGCCAGCAAAATGACAGGCCTCACCTACGAGCAGTACTTC CASKMTGLTYEQYF